The T cell receptor beta chain described here comes from a study of blood T cell repertoires in COVID-19. Study-level information: Acute-phase and convalescent COVID-19 samples originated in the United States, Italy and Spain.

Symptom resolution, clearance, or two negative PCRs marked donors in Cohort 3 as recovered. As originally analysed: How many nucleated cells were present was estimated from reference gene primer amplification. Produced via immunoSEQ multiplex PCR; TCRdb's table is partial and in-frame only. Clone size and the V and J calls come from that table; the DNA yielded D and trimming. Of about 210,000 clones in the sample, roughly 90% were seen once. This CDR3 is 15 amino acids long. Germline V gene lookup returns CDR1 MDHEN and CDR2 SYDVKM. The ends were cut back, 6 bases at V and 2 bases at J, with 16 bases in the middle.

The rearrangement uses TRBV28 and TRBJ1-2; D is possibly TRBD1 (5 bases). Sample: PBMCs or T cells enriched from blood (not recorded which). The TCR sequence derives from a woman aged 18-29 years who had recovered from COVID-19. The CDR3 here is CASRPTGGNNYGYTF. The CDR3 bases are TGTGCCAGCAGACCCACAGGAGGGAACAACTATGGCTACACCTTC.